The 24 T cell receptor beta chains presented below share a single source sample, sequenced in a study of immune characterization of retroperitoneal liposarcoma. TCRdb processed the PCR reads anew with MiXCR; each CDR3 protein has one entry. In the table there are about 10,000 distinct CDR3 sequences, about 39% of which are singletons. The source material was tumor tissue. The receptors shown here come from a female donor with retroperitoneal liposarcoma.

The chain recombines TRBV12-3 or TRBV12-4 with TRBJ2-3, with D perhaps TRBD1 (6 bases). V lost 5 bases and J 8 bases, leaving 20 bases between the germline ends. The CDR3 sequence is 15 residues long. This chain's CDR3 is CASSRFQGFGGTQYF. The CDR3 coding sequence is TGTGCCAGCAGTCGATTCCAGGGGTTTGGAGGTACGCAGTATTTT.

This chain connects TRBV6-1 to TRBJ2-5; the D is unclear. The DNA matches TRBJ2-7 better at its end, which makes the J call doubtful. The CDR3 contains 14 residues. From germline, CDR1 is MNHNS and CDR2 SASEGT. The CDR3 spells CASMAAIPSYEQYF. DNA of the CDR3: TGTGCCAGCATGGCGGCCATACCTTCCTACGAGCAGTACTTC.

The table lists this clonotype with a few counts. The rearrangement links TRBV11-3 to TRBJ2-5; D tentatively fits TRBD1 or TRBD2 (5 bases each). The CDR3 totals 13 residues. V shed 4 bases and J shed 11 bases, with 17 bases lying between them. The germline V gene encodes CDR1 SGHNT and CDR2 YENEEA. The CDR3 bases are TGTGCCAGCAGCTCGGGGCTCGGTGGTGAGCAGTACTTC. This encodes CASSSGLGGEQYF.

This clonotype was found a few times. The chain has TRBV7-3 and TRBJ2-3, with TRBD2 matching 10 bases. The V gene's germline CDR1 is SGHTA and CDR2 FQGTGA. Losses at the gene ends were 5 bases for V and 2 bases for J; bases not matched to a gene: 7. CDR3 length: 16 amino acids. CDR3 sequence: CASSGSGGAATDTQYF. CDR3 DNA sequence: TGTGCCAGCAGCGGGAGCGGGGGGGCCGCCACAGATACGCAGTATTTT.

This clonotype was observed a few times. The CDR3: CASRQDEKLFF. Written as DNA, the CDR3 is TGTGCCAGCAGACAGGACGAAAAACTGTTTTTT. V usage is TRBV12-3 or TRBV12-4 and J usage is TRBJ1-4, with D tentatively TRBD1 (5 bases). CDR3 length: 11 amino acids. The V gene lost 6 bases and the J gene lost 8 bases, with 7 bases spanning the gap.

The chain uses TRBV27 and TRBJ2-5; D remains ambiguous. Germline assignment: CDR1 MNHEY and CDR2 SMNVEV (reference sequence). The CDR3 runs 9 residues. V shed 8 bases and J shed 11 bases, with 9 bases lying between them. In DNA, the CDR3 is TGTGCCAGCCTGACGGAGCAGTACTTC. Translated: CASLTEQYF.

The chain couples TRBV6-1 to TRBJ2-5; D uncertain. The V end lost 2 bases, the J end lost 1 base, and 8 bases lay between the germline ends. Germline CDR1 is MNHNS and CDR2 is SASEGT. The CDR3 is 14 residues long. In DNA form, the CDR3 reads TGTGCCAGCAGTGAACTACCGGTCCAAGAGACCCAGTACTTC. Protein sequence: CASSELPVQETQYF.

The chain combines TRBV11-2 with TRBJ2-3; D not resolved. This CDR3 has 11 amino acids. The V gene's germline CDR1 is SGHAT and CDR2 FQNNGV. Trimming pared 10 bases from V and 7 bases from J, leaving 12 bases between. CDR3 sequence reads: CATLPENTQYF. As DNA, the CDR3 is TGTGCCACCTTACCCGAAAATACGCAGTATTTT. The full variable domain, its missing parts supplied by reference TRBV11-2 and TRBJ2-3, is EAGVAQSPRYKIIEKRQSVAFWCNPISGHATLYWYQQILGQGPKLLIQFQNNGVVDDSQLPKDRFSAERLKGVDSTLKIQPAKLEDSAVYLCATLPENTQYFGPGTRLTVL.

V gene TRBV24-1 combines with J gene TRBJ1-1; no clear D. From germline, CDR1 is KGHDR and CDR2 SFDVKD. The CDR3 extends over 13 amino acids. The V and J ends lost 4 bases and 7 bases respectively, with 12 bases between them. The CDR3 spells CATSDQDGSEAFF. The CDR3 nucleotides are TGTGCCACCAGTGACCAGGACGGAAGTGAAGCTTTCTTT.

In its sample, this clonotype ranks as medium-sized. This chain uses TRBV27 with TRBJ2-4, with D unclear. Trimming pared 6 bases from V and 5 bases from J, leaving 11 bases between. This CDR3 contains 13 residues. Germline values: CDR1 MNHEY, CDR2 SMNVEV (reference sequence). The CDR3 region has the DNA TGTGCCAGCAGAGGGTTTGTAGAAAACATTCAGTACTTC. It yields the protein CASRGFVENIQYF.

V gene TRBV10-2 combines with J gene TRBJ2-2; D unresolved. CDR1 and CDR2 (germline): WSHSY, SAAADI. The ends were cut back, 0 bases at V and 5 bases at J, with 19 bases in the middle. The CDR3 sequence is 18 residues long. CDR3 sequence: CASSESNLGNRRTGELFF. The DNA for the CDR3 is TGCGCCAGCAGTGAGTCAAATCTAGGAAACAGAAGAACCGGGGAGCTGTTTTTT.

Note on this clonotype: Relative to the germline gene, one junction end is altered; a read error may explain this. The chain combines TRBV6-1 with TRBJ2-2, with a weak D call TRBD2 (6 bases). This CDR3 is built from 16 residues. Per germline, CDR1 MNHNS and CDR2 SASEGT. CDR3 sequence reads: CASSEDTGTPSGELFF. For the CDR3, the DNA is TGTGCCAGCAGCGAAGATACCGGGACTCCATCCGGGGAGCTGTTTTTT.

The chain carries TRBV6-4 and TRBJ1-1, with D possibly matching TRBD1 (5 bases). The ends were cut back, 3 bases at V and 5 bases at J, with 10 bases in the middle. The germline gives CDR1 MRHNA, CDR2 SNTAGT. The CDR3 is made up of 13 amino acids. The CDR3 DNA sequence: TGTGCCAGCAGTGAGGGGGAGAGGACTGAAGCTTTCTTT. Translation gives CASSEGERTEAFF.

CDR3 protein: CASRERTANTEAFF. CDR3 nucleotide sequence: TGTGCCAGCAGGGAGAGGACAGCGAACACTGAAGCTTTCTTT. The rearrangement uses TRBV6-1 and TRBJ1-1; possible D gene TRBD1, 6 bases. This CDR3 region has 14 residues. The germline CDR1 and CDR2 sequences are MNHNS and SASEGT. V shed 6 bases and J shed 1 base, with 12 bases lying between them.

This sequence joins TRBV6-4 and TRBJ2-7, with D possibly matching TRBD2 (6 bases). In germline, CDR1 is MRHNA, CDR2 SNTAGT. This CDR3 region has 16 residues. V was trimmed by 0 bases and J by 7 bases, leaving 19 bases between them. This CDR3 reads CASSDSSGTGHNEQYF. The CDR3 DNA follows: TGTGCCAGCAGTGACTCATCCGGGACTGGCCACAATGAGCAGTACTTC.

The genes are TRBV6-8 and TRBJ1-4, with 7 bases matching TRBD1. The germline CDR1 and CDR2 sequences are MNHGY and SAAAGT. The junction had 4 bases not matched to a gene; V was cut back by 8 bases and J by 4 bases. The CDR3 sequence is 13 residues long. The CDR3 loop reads CASGTANNEKLFF. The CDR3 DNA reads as TGTGCCAGCGGGACAGCTAATAATGAAAAACTGTTTTTT.

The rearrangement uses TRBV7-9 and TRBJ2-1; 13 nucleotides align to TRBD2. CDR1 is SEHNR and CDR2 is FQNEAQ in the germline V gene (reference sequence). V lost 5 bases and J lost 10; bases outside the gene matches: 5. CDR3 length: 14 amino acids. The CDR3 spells CASSRTSGSYEQFF. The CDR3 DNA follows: TGTGCCAGCAGCCGGACTAGCGGGAGCTACGAGCAGTTCTTC.

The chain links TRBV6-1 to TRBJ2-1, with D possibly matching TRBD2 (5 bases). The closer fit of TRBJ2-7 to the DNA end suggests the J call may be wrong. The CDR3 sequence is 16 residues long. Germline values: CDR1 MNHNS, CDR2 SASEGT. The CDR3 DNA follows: TGTGCCAGCAGTTCCCGTGAGCTAGCACCCTACAATGAGCAGTACTTC. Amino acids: CASSSRELAPYNEQYF.

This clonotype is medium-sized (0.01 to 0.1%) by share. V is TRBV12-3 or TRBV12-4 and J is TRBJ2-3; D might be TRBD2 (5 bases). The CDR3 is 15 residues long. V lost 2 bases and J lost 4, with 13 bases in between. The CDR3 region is CASSLYRLAADTQYF. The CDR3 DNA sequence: TGTGCCAGCAGTTTATATCGGCTAGCTGCAGATACGCAGTATTTT.

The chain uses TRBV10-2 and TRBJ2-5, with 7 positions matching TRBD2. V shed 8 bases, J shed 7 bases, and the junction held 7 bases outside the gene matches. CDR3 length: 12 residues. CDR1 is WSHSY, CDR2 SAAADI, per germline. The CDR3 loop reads CASGTTGGTQYF. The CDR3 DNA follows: TGCGCCAGCGGGACTACCGGGGGGACCCAGTACTTC.

The CDR3 DNA is TGTGCCAGCAGCCCCACTAGCTCCGTCGCAGATACGCAGTATTTT. Protein sequence: CASSPTSSVADTQYF. The J gene is TRBJ2-3, the V gene TRBV12-3 or TRBV12-4, with D tentatively TRBD2 (6 bases). This CDR3 has 15 residues. Trimming cost V 6 bases and J 4 bases, with 17 bases left between them.

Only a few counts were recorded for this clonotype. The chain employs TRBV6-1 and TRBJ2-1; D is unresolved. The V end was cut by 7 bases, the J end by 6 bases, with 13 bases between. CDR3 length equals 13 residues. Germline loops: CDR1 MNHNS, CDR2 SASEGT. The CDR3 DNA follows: TGTGCCAGCACCCTACGACGCCCCAATGAGCAGTTCTTC. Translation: CASTLRRPNEQFF.

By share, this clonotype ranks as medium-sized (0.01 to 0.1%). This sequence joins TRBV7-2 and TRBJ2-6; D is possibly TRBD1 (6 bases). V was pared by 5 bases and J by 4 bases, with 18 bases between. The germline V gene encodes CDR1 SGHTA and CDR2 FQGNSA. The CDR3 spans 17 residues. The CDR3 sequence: CASSVTGPLTGANVLTF. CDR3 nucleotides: TGTGCCAGCAGCGTTACAGGGCCACTAACCGGGGCCAACGTCCTGACTTTC.

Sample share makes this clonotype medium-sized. The CDR3 spells CASSLKGGTSDYEQYF. CDR3 nucleotides: TGTGCCAGCAGCTTAAAGGGAGGGACTAGCGACTACGAGCAGTACTTC. The V and J genes are TRBV7-2 and TRBJ2-7, with 10 bases identical to TRBD2. The V and J ends lost 2 bases and 3 bases, in that order; junction bases with no gene match: 7. This CDR3 contains 16 residues. The V gene's germline CDR1 is SGHTA and CDR2 FQGNSA.